This T cell receptor (beta chain) comes out of a study of graft-versus-host responses after intestinal transplantation. On the study more broadly: Recipients were all induced with anti-thymocyte globulin, then given tacrolimus and steroids for two to three years.

Trimming left V 4 bases short and J 3 bases short, with 12 bases between. Germline loops: CDR1 LGHNA, CDR2 YNFKEQ. The CDR3 is made up of 14 amino acids. General study results and limits: Some GvH clones appeared in ileal mucosa or blood before recipient bone marrow. Graft-donor T cell macrochimerism in patients accompanied high graft-versus-host to host-versus-graft clonal ratios in allografts. The highest levels of circulating GvH clones went along with early declines in HvG clones after transplant.

This clone was detected only once. The antigen remains unidentified. Sequenced by immunoSEQ multiplex PCR; TCRdb stores in-frame clones only, minus some. Seen here are some 100,000 clones, 75% to 95% observed once, and the top ten hold around 6%. Sequenced here: unstimulated CD8+ T cells sorted from spleen or lymph node cells, sampled before intestinal transplant. The rearrangement uses TRBV4-2 and TRBJ2-5; tentatively, D is TRBD1 (5 bases). The receptor was isolated from a human donor who received an intestinal transplant. The CDR3 coding sequence is TGTGCCAGCAGCCGCTCAGTAGGGGAAGAGACCCAGTACTTC. Protein product: CASSRSVGEETQYF.